Included here is one T cell receptor beta chain sequence, with context. Clones were sequenced by immunoSEQ multiplex PCR, and TCRdb holds only the in-frame ones, with some missing. The sample gives roughly 200,000 clones, about 86% of which show up once; more than 1.4% is in the top ten. The data derive from a study of blood T cell repertoires in COVID-19. Germline-derived CDR1 and CDR2 are SQVTM and ANQGSEA. Trimming cost V 0 bases and J 8 bases; bases outside gene matches: 9. The CDR3 loop spans 15 amino acids. The TCR comes from a man aged 18 to 29 with active or convalescent COVID-19. Material: peripheral blood. This rearrangement joins TRBV29-1 to TRBJ1-2; TRBD1 agrees at 10 bases. The DNA of the CDR3 is TGCAGCGTTGAAGATTTGGGACAGGGGACCGACGGCTACACCTTC. This translates into CSVEDLGQGTDGYTF.